The 27 T cell receptor beta chains in this list originate from one sample, sequenced in a study of CD8 T cells in ankylosing spondylitis. TCRdb re-derived calls from the 5' RACE reads in MiXCR, one entry per CDR3 protein. The sample carries 200,000 or so distinct CDR3 sequences, 18% recorded once. The sequenced sample was blood, either unsorted or a sorted T cell fraction (not recorded which). The receptors originated from a male donor under 30 with ankylosing spondylitis or in good health (not recorded which).

This clonotype has at least ten counts. The gene calls are TRBV5-5 and TRBJ2-7, with 8 bases identical to TRBD2. This CDR3 is 14 amino acids long. The junction had 5 bases not matched to a gene; V was cut back by 2 bases and J by 4 bases. CDR1 is SGHKS, CDR2 YYEKEE, per germline (reference sequence). This CDR3 reads CASSFQRESYEQYF. Here the CDR3 DNA reads TGTGCCAGCAGCTTCCAGCGGGAGTCGTACGAGCAGTACTTC.

This clonotype was picked up many times. The V and J genes are TRBV20-1 and TRBJ1-4, with D perhaps TRBD1 (6 bases). The CDR3 has 13 residues. Per the germline V gene, CDR1 is DFQATT and CDR2 is SNEGSKA (reference sequence). Between the trimmed V and J ends, which lost 6 bases and 7 bases, there was a span of 15 bases. The DNA for the CDR3 is TGCAGTGCCAACACAGGGTTAGGTGAAAAACTGTTTTTT. Its protein is CSANTGLGEKLFF.

This clonotype was recorded at least ten times. The DNA for the CDR3 is TGTGCCAGCAAATCACCGGGAGGCCTCTACGAGCAGTACTTC. Translating gives CASKSPGGLYEQYF. The chain combines TRBV6-2 or TRBV6-3 with TRBJ2-7, with 7 bases identical to TRBD2. Germline V gene sequence: CDR1 MNHEY, CDR2 SVGEGT. The J segment lost 3 bases and the V segment lost 7 bases, leaving 9 bases of the junction unmatched. The CDR3 consists of 14 residues.

At least ten counts were recorded for this clonotype. The gene calls are TRBV7-2 and TRBJ2-1; D may be TRBD2 (6 bases). This CDR3 is 11 amino acids long. Germline-derived CDR1 and CDR2 are SGHTA and FQGNSA. Trimming removed 5 bases at V and 12 bases at J, with 11 bases between. The CDR3 here is CASSPQGGQFF. CDR3 sequence (DNA): TGTGCCAGCAGCCCCCAGGGAGGGCAGTTCTTC.

This clonotype was observed at least ten times. CDR3 sequence reads: CASSLDSRGEDTGELFF. DNA for the CDR3: TGTGCCAGCAGCTTAGACTCTCGAGGGGAAGACACCGGGGAGCTGTTTTTT. The chain combines TRBV7-2 with TRBJ2-2; either TRBD1 or TRBD2 may fit D (5 bases each). Germline V gives CDR1 SGHTA, CDR2 FQGNSA. This CDR3 contains 17 residues. V lost 1 base, J lost 3 bases, and 15 bases lay in between.

This chain joins TRBV29-1 and TRBJ2-3, with D possibly matching TRBD2 (6 bases). CDR3 length: 13 amino acids. Trimming removed 7 bases at V and 4 bases at J, with 15 bases between. The germline CDR1 and CDR2 sequences are SQVTM and ANQGSEA. The CDR3 coding sequence is TGCAGCGCTTCGGAGGGCTTCTCAGATACGCAGTATTTT. It encodes CSASEGFSDTQYF.

This clonotype occurred many times. V gene TRBV29-1 combines with J gene TRBJ2-5; D ambiguous. Trimming stripped 4 bases from V and 4 bases from J, with 16 bases between. The CDR3 is made up of 14 amino acids. From germline, CDR1 is SQVTM and CDR2 ANQGSEA. The CDR3 sequence: CSVARLRVGETQYF. The CDR3 DNA reads TGCAGCGTTGCAAGGTTAAGGGTCGGAGAGACCCAGTACTTC.

This clonotype was counted between two and nine times. This chain joins TRBV7-9 and TRBJ2-7; D is unclear. The germline V and J ends were trimmed by 6 bases and 5 bases, with 14 bases remaining between them. Germline CDR1 SEHNR, CDR2 FQNEAQ (reference sequence). There are 13 residues in the CDR3. CDR3 DNA: TGTGCCAGCAGTTCTAGGAGCTGGCACGAGCAGTACGTC. Translated: CASSSRSWHEQYV.

This clonotype was seen repeatedly, ten times or more. The chain is built from TRBV5-1 and TRBJ1-1; 8 nucleotides agree with TRBD1. There are 15 residues in the CDR3. J was trimmed by 0 bases and V by 9 bases; bases with no gene match: 10. CDR1 and CDR2 from the germline V gene are SGHRS and YFSETQ. The CDR3 coding sequence is TGCGCCATTACCCAGGGGGCGATTTTGAACACTGAAGCTTTCTTT. Protein sequence: CAITQGAILNTEAFF.

In this sample, this clonotype turned up many times. The gene calls are TRBV15 and TRBJ2-2; TRBD2 aligns across 9 bases. The CDR3 is made up of 14 amino acids. The V gene's germline CDR1 is LNHNV and CDR2 YYDKDF (reference sequence). Trimming took 2 bases from V and 9 from J; bases not matched to a gene: 4. The CDR3 here is CATSRPSGTRELFF. The CDR3 region has the DNA TGTGCCACCAGCAGACCTAGCGGGACAAGGGAGCTGTTTTTT. Full variable domain (outside the CDR3, taken from reference TRBV15 and TRBJ2-2): DAMVIQNPRYQVTQFGKPVTLSCSQTLNHNVMYWYQQKSSQAPKLLFHYYDKDFNNEADTPDNFQSRRPNTSFCFLDIRSPGLGDTAMYLCATSRPSGTRELFFGEGSRLTVL.

Only a few counts were recorded for this clonotype. This chain connects TRBV24-1 to TRBJ2-3, with TRBD1 matching 7 bases. This CDR3 has 13 amino acids. The germline gives CDR1 KGHDR, CDR2 SFDVKD. The V segment lost 12 bases and the J segment 2 bases; nucleotides outside the gene matches: 7. The CDR3 reads CAARDSLTDTQYF. The CDR3 coding sequence is TGTGCCGCCCGGGACAGCCTCACAGATACGCAGTATTTT.

The rearrangement uses TRBV29-1 and TRBJ1-1; D uncertain. The germline V gene encodes CDR1 SQVTM and CDR2 ANQGSEA. V dropped 3 bases and J dropped 0 bases, with 11 bases sitting between them. The CDR3 runs to 14 residues. In DNA form, the CDR3 reads TGCAGCGTTGAGCAGGTACTGATGAACACTGAAGCTTTCTTT. Amino acid sequence: CSVEQVLMNTEAFF. The complete variable domain, with remaining parts taken from reference TRBV29-1 and TRBJ1-1, reads SAVISQKPSRDICQRGTSLTIQCQVDSQVTMMFWYRQQPGQSLTLIATANQGSEATYESGFVIDKFPISRPNLTFSTLTVSNMSPEDSSIYLCSVEQVLMNTEAFFGQGTRLTVV.

This clonotype was seen at least ten times. This chain links TRBV20-1 with TRBJ2-3; D is possibly TRBD1 (5 bases). This CDR3 has 16 amino acids. Germline V gene data show CDR1 as DFQATT and CDR2 as SNEGSKA (reference sequence). V lost 6 bases to trimming and J lost 0 bases, with 19 bases between them. This CDR3 is CSAPRASQSSTDTQYF. The CDR3 DNA is TGCAGTGCCCCCAGGGCAAGCCAATCTAGCACAGATACGCAGTATTTT.

The rearrangement links TRBV5-1 to TRBJ1-6, with a possible D match to TRBD1 (6 bases). The germline V gene encodes CDR1 SGHRS and CDR2 YFSETQ. The CDR3 has 15 amino acids. V was cut by 2 bases and J by 5 bases, with 11 bases left in between. The CDR3 region has the DNA TGCGCCAGCAGCTTTGGACAGTTCGATAATTCACCCCTCCACTTT. Its protein is CASSFGQFDNSPLHF.

This clonotype was counted many times. This chain connects TRBV6-5 to TRBJ2-1; no clear D. CDR1 and CDR2 from the germline V gene are MNHEY and SVGAGI. This CDR3 contains 13 residues. V lost 2 bases and J lost 7, with 9 bases in between. The CDR3 bases are TGTGCCAGCAGTTACGGTATGTGGAATGAGCAGTTCTTC. Its translation is CASSYGMWNEQFF.

This clonotype was recorded at least ten times. This chain joins TRBV7-8 and TRBJ2-3; D possibly corresponds to TRBD2 (6 bases). Per germline, CDR1 SGHVS and CDR2 FQNEAQ. Trimming took 2 bases from V and 4 from J, leaving 10 bases between them. The CDR3 spans 14 residues. The CDR3 reads CASSLRLDPDTQYF. CDR3 sequence (DNA): TGTGCCAGCAGCTTAAGACTAGACCCAGATACGCAGTATTTT. Using reference TRBV7-8 and TRBJ2-3 for the parts outside the CDR3, the full variable domain is GAGVSQSPRYKVAKRGQDVALRCDPISGHVSLFWYQQALGQGPEFLTYFQNEAQLDKSGLPSDRFFAERPEGSVSTLKIQRTQQEDSAVYLCASSLRLDPDTQYFGPGTRLTVL.

This clonotype was observed at least ten times. This rearrangement joins TRBV7-9 to TRBJ2-1; 7 bases agree with TRBD2. Germline assignment: CDR1 SEHNR and CDR2 FQNEAQ (reference sequence). The V segment lost 1 base and the J segment 6 bases; nucleotides outside the gene matches: 9. The CDR3 consists of 16 residues. The DNA of the CDR3 is TGTGCCAGCAGCTTAGGGGACTACCTCCTCATCAATGAGCAGTTCTTC. Translating it yields CASSLGDYLLINEQFF.

This clonotype was seen ten or more times. This chain uses TRBV4-1 with TRBJ2-1, with TRBD1 identical over 7 bases. Unmatched junction bases numbered 5, after V lost 2 bases and J lost 10 bases. CDR1 and CDR2 (germline): MGHRA, YSYEKL. This CDR3 is 13 amino acids long. In DNA form, the CDR3 reads TGCGCCAGCAGCCAACAGCAGGGGGAAGAGCAGTTCTTC. This gives the protein CASSQQQGEEQFF.

This clonotype has at least ten counts. V and J are TRBV6-5 and TRBJ2-5, with TRBD2 identical over 8 bases. Looked up from germline, CDR1 is MNHEY and CDR2 is SVGAGI. Trimming cost V 0 bases and J 3 bases; bases outside gene matches: 3. The CDR3 consists of 15 residues. The CDR3: CASSYSGTREETQYF. CDR3 sequence (DNA): TGTGCCAGCAGTTACTCTGGGACTAGAGAAGAGACCCAGTACTTC.

There are a few counts of this clonotype. The chain couples TRBV7-6 to TRBJ2-4; weak D call: TRBD1 (5 bases). The CDR3 is made up of 14 amino acids. Trimming shortened V by 2 bases and J by 2 bases, and 7 bases separated the two germline ends. The germline CDR1 and CDR2 sequences are SGHVS and FNYEAQ. The DNA of the CDR3 is TGTGCCAGCAGCTTACAGGGAACCAAAAACATTCAGTACTTC. This translates into CASSLQGTKNIQYF.

This clonotype was found many times. The V and J genes are TRBV2 and TRBJ2-5; D is unclear. From germline, CDR1 is SNHLY and CDR2 FYNNEI. Trimming took off 3 bases at V and 0 bases at J, with 5 bases between the two ends. CDR3 length equals 13 residues. As DNA, the CDR3 is TGTGCCAGCAGTGATGCGTACCAAGAGACCCAGTACTTC. Its protein product is CASSDAYQETQYF. Full variable domain (rest looked up from reference TRBV2 and TRBJ2-5): EPEVTQTPSHQVTQMGQEVILRCVPISNHLYFYWYRQILGQKVEFLVSFYNNEISEKSEIFDDQFSVERPDGSNFTLKIRSTKLEDSAMYFCASSDAYQETQYFGPGTRLLVL.

CDR3 DNA sequence: TGTGCCATCAGTGGGGACAGGGTATCCTACAATGAGCAGTTCTTC. This translates into CAISGDRVSYNEQFF. The J gene is TRBJ2-1, the V gene TRBV10-3; 9 bases map to TRBD1. The CDR3 extends over 15 amino acids. J lost 1 base, V lost 4 bases, and 2 bases had no gene match. CDR1 is ENHRY, CDR2 SYGVKD, per germline.

This clonotype was observed many times. This chain uses TRBV9 with TRBJ2-7, with unresolved D. The CDR3 has 15 amino acids. The ends were cut back, 0 bases at V and 4 bases at J, with 14 bases in the middle. The germline CDR1 and CDR2 sequences are SGDLS and YYNGEE. CDR3 DNA sequence: TGTGCCAGCAGCGTAGAGTTGGGGAAGGATTACGAGCAGTACTTC. Amino acid sequence: CASSVELGKDYEQYF.

This clonotype was picked up many times. The chain couples TRBV30 to TRBJ2-3; 9 bases fit TRBD2. The CDR3 sequence is 13 residues long. Germline assignment: CDR1 GTSNPN and CDR2 SVGIG (reference sequence). V dropped 3 bases and J dropped 5; count of bases not matched to a gene: 3. The CDR3 DNA sequence: TGTGCCTGGAGCGGACTAGCGATAGATACGCAGTATTTT. It encodes CAWSGLAIDTQYF.

The table lists this clonotype with many counts. CDR3 loop: CASSFGTGRSSYTF. The DNA of the CDR3 is TGTGCCAGCAGCTTTGGGACAGGGAGAAGTAGCTACACCTTC. The rearrangement uses TRBV11-2 and TRBJ1-2; 9 nucleotides match TRBD1. From germline, CDR1 is SGHAT and CDR2 FQNNGV. Trimming removed 3 bases from V and 9 bases from J; junction bases left unmatched: 8. The CDR3 runs to 14 residues.

This chain links TRBV29-1 with TRBJ2-1, with D possibly being TRBD2 (5 bases). The CDR3 spans 14 residues. Looked up from germline, CDR1 is SQVTM and CDR2 is ANQGSEA. The V end was cut by 3 bases, the J end by 0 bases, with 9 bases between. For the CDR3, the DNA is TGCAGCGTTGATTCTGGGAGCTCCTACAATGAGCAGTTCTTC. Residues: CSVDSGSSYNEQFF.

This clonotype appeared many times. CDR3 in DNA: TGTGCCAGCAGCTTAGAAGGGGGCAGTAGGCAGTTCTTC. It translates to CASSLEGGSRQFF. The chain combines TRBV11-2 with TRBJ2-1, with 7 bases lining up with TRBD1. J gave up 12 bases and V 0 bases, and 5 bases lay outside the gene matches. This CDR3 has 13 residues. Germline V gives CDR1 SGHAT, CDR2 FQNNGV.